This TCR beta chain is drawn from a study of blood T cells in healthy people across ages. Total RNA extraction produced at least 6 micrograms (per sample) for the study. General study points: It was the long-lived donors that had more naive CD4+ cells and higher diversity than aged donors. The study lacked donor CMV status, which possibly confounded expanded clonotype changes.

Trimming removed 5 bases from V and 13 bases from J; junction bases left unmatched: 14. CDR3 length: 15 amino acids. The second PCR ran about 7 to 12 cycles with a sample-barcoded 5' primer and J-beta primers. TCRdb reprocessed the 5' RACE reads via MiXCR and lists one record per CDR3 protein. The data show more than 750,000 distinct CDR3 sequences, about 29% seen once. Note on this clonotype: Its antigen remains unidentified.

These records were also assigned to another study, of T cells of mothers and their children. That source notes: Each child gave approximately 3.2 million TCR beta CDR3 reads (each mother, over 9.5 million).

The genes are TRBV12-3 or TRBV12-4 and TRBJ2-4, with 10 bases aligning to TRBD2. The sample was blood. This clonotype was obtained from a woman in her thirties or forties in good health. DNA for the CDR3: TGTGCCAGCAGTCTAACTAGCGGGGCCTCCAATGAGCAGTACTTC. The encoded protein is CASSLTSGASNEQYF.